The sequence of this TCR beta chain was determined in a study of T cells after posttransplantation cyclophosphamide. Study-wide results and caveats: Later blood repertoires were often dominated by clones from the donor CD8+ memory compartment. Skin or GI-infiltrating T cells shared few TRB sequences with blood. Recipient CMV seropositivity and CMV reactivation strongly tracked TRB clonality.

In its sample, this clone was seen many times. Antigen unknown. Libraries were prepared by immunoSEQ multiplex PCR; TCRdb keeps only in-frame clonotypes and omits some of them. The sample has about 39,000 clones, none seen only once; the top ten hold 4% to 5%. Sequenced material: PBMCs. The source of this sequence is a woman in her fifties or sixties in good health and a related stem cell transplant donor.

CDR3 protein: CASRDRGTARAFF. The CDR3 DNA reads as TGTGCCAGCAGGGACAGGGGGACGGCGAGAGCTTTCTTT. V gene TRBV2 combines with J gene TRBJ1-1, with 10 bases matching TRBD1. Germline loops: CDR1 SNHLY, CDR2 FYNNEI. The J segment lost 10 bases and the V segment lost 6 bases, leaving 8 bases of the junction unmatched. CDR3 length equals 13 residues.